The 8 T cell receptor beta chains presented below share a single source sample, sequenced in a study of CD8 T cells in ankylosing spondylitis (dated by TCRdb to the late 2010s). Libraries were prepared through 5' RACE. The run used an Illumina HiSeq 2500. The public reads were run again by TCRdb, first through fastp at Q25 and then through MiXCR, and only productive beta chains were kept. Under each unique CDR3 protein, matching rows form one entry showing the most common genes and DNA. The sample has around 250,000 distinct CDR3 sequences on record, roughly 10% of them singletons. 5.5% to 8% of the sample belongs to the ten largest clones. The sequencing sample was made of blood, either unsorted or a sorted T cell fraction (not recorded which). All receptors come from a male donor with ankylosing spondylitis or in good health (not recorded which).

The rearrangement uses TRBV29-1 and TRBJ2-1; D remains ambiguous. V was trimmed by 6 bases and J by 9 bases, leaving 9 bases between them. CDR3 length: 10 residues. Germline V gives CDR1 SQVTM, CDR2 ANQGSEA. This chain's CDR3 is CSVHYGEQFF. For the CDR3, the DNA is TGCAGCGTCCACTATGGTGAGCAGTTCTTC.

This rearrangement joins TRBV7-9 to TRBJ2-5; D uncertain. Germline V gene lookup returns CDR1 SEHNR and CDR2 FQNEAQ (reference sequence). This CDR3 contains 14 residues. Trimming removed 3 bases at V and 4 bases at J, with 12 bases between. The DNA of the CDR3 is TGTGCCAGCAGCTTGTCGGCAAGCATAGAGACCCAGTACTTC. It yields the protein CASSLSASIETQYF. Full variable domain (missing parts from reference TRBV7-9 and TRBJ2-5): DTGVSQNPRHKITKRGQNVTFRCDPISEHNRLYWYRQTLGQGPEFLTYFQNEAQLEKSRLLSDRFSAERPKGSFSTLEIQRTEQGDSAMYLCASSLSASIETQYFGPGTRLLVL.

The chain recombines TRBV27 with TRBJ2-2; 8 bases line up with TRBD1. Germline loops: CDR1 MNHEY, CDR2 SMNVEV (reference sequence). Unmatched junction bases numbered 8, after V lost 2 bases and J lost 6 bases. The CDR3 has 16 amino acids. The DNA of the CDR3 is TGTGCCAGCAGTTTACGGGCAGGGGGCTACGCCGGGGAGCTGTTTTTT. It translates to CASSLRAGGYAGELFF.

This clonotype was found many times. The chain couples TRBV6-1 to TRBJ2-3; 8 nucleotides agree with TRBD2. CDR3 length: 16 residues. Trimming cost V 5 bases and J 1 base; bases outside gene matches: 8. Germline V gives CDR1 MNHNS, CDR2 SASEGT. In DNA, the CDR3 is TGTGCCAGCAGTACGTCTAGCGGGTCGCGCACAGATACGCAGTATTTT. This gives the protein CASSTSSGSRTDTQYF.

This clonotype was counted many times. The CDR3 DNA reads as TGCAGTGCTAGGGCGGCAGATTATGGCTACACCTTC. It encodes CSARAADYGYTF. The V call is TRBV20-1, the J call TRBJ1-2; no clear D gene. This CDR3 is 12 amino acids long. With 3 bases removed from V and 5 bases from J, the gap between germline ends came to 10 bases. CDR1 is DFQATT and CDR2 is SNEGSKA in the germline V gene (reference sequence).

This clonotype was detected ten times or more. The chain uses TRBV5-1 and TRBJ2-7, with a tentative D call TRBD1 (6 bases). The CDR3 runs 15 residues. V was cut by 2 bases and J by 0 bases, with 12 bases left in between. Per germline, CDR1 SGHRS and CDR2 YFSETQ. Here the CDR3 DNA reads TGCGCCAGCAGCTTTAACAGGGTCGGCTCCTACGAGCAGTACTTC. Translated: CASSFNRVGSYEQYF.

This clonotype was recorded many times. The gene calls are TRBV25-1 and TRBJ1-1, with D possibly TRBD1 on 5 matching bases. CDR1 is MGHDK and CDR2 is SYGVNS in the germline V gene. The CDR3 contains 14 residues. V shed 4 bases and J shed 4 bases, with 13 bases lying between them. As DNA, the CDR3 is TGTGCCAGCAGTGCAGGGTTTGGGGGCACTGAAGCTTTCTTT. It is translated as CASSAGFGGTEAFF.

In its sample, this clonotype was seen a few times. The chain combines TRBV5-1 with TRBJ2-5; 9 bases line up with TRBD1. This CDR3 has 16 amino acids. Trimming took 4 bases from V and 3 from J; bases not matched to a gene: 10. Germline assignment: CDR1 SGHRS and CDR2 YFSETQ. CDR3 residues: CASSRTPGQGEETQYF. CDR3 nucleotides: TGCGCCAGCAGCCGCACTCCGGGACAGGGAGAAGAGACCCAGTACTTC.